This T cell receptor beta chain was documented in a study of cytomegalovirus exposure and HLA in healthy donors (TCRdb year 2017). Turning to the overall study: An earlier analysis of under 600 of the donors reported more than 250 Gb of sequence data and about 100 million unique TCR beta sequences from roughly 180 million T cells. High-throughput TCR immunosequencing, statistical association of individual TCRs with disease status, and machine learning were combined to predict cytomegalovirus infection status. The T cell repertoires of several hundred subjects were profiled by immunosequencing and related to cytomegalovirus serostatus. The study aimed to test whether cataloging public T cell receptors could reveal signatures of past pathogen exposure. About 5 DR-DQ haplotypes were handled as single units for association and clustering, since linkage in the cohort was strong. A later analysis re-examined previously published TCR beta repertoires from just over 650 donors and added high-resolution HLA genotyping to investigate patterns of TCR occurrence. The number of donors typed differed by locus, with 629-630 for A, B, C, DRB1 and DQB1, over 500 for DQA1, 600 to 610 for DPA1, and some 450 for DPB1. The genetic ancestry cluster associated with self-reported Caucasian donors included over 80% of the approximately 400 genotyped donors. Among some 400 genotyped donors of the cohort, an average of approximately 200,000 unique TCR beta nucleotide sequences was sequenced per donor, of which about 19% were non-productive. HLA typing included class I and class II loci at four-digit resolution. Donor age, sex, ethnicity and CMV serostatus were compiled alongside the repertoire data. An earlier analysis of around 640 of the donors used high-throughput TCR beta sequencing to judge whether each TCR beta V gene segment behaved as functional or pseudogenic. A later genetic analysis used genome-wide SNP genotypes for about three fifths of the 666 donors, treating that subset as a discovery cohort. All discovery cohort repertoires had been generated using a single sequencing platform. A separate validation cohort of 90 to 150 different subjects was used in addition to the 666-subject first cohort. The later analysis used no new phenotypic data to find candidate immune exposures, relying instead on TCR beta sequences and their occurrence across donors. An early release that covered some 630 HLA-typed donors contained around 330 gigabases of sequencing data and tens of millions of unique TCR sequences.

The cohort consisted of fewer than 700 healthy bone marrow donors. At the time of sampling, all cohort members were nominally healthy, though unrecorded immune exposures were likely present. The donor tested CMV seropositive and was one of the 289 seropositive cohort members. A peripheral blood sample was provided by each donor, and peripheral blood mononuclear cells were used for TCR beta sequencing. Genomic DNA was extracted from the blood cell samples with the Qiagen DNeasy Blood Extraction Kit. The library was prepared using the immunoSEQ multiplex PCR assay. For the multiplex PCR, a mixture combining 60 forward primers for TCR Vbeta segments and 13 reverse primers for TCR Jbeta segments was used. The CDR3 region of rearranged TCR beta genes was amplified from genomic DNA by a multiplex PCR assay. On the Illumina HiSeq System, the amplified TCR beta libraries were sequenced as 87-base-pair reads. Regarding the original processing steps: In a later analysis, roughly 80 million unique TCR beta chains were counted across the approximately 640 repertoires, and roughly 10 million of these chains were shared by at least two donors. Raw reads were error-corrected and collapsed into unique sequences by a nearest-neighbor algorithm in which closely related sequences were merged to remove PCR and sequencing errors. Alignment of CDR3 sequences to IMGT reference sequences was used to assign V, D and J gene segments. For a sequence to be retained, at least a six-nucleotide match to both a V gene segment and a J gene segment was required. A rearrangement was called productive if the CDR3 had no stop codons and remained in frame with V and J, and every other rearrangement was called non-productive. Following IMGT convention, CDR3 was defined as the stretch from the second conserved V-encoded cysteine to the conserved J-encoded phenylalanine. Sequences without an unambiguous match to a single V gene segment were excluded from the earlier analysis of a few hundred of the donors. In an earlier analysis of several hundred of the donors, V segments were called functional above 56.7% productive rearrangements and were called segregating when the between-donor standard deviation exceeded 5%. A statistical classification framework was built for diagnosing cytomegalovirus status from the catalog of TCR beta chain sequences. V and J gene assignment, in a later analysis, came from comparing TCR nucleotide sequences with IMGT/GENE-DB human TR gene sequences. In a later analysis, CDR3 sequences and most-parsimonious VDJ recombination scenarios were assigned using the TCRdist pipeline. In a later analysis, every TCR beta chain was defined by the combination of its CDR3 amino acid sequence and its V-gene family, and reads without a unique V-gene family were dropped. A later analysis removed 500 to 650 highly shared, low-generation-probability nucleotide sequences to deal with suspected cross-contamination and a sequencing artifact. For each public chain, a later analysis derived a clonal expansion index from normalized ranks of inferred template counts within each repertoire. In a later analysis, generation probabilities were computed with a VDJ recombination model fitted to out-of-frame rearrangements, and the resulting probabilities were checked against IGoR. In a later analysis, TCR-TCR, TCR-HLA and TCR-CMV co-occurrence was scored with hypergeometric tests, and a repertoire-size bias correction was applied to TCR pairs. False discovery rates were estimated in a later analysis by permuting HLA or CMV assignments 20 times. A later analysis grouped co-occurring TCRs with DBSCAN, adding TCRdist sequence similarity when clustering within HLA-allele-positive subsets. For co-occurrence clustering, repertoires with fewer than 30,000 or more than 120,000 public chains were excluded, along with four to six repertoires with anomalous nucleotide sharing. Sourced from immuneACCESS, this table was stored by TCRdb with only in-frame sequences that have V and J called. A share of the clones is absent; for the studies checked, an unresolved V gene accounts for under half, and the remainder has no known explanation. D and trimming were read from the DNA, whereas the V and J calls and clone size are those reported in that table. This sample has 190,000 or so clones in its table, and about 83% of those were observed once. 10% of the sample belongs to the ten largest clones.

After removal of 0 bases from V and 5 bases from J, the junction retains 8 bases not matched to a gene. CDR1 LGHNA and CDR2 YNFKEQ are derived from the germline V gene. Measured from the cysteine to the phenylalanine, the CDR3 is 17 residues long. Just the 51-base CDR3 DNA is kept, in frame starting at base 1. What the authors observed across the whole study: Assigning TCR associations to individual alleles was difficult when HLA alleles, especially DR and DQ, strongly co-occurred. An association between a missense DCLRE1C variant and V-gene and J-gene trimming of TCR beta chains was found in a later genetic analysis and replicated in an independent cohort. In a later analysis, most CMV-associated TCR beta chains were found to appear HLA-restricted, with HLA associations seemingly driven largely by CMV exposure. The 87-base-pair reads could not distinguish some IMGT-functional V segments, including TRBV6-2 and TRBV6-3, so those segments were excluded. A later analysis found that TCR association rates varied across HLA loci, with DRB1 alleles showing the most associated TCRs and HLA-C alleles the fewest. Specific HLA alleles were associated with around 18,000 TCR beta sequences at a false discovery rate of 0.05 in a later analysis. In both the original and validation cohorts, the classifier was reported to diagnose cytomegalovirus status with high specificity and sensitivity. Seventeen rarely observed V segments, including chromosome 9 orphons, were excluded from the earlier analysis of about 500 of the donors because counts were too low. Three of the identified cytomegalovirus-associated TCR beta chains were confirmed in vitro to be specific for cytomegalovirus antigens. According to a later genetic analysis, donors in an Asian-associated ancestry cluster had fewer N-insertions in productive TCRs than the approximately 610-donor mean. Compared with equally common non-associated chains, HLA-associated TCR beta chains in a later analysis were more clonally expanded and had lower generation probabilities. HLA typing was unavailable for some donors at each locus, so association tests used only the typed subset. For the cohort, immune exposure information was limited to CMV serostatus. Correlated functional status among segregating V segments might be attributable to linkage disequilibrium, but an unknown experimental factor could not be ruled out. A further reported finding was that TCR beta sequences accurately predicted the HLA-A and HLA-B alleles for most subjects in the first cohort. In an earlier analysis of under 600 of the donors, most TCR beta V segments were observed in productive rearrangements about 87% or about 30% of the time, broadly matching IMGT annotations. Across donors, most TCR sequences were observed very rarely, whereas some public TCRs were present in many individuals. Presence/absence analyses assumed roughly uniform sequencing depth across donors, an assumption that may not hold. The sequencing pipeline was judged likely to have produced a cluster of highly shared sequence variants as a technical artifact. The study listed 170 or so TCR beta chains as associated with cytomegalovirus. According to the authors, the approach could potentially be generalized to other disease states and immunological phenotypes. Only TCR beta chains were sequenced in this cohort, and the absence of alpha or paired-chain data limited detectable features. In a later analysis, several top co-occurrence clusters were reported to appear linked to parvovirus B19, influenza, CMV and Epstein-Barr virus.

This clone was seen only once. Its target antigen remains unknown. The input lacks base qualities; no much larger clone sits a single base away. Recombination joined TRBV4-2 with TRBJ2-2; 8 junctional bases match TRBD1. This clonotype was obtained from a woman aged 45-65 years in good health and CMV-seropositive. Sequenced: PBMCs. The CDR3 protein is CASSQDWDRSRTGELFF. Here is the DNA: TGTGCCAGCAGCCAAGATTGGGACAGGAGCCGGACCGGGGAGCTGTTTTTT.